This T cell receptor beta chain was obtained from a study of blood T cell repertoires in COVID-19. Background on the study: Nucleic acid was either cDNA or gDNA, and it came from T cells, B-cell-depleted T cells, or PBMCs.

This clone appeared once. This study enrolled people aged roughly 18 to 89 from under 25 US geographic areas. The recovered donors of Cohort 3 showed two negative PCRs, clearance, or symptom resolution. From germline, CDR1 is SGDLS and CDR2 YYNGEE. This CDR3 has 16 amino acids. V dropped 3 bases and J dropped 0; count of bases not matched to a gene: 6. The method was immunoSEQ multiplex PCR; TCRdb's version includes in-frame clones alone and lacks a portion of them. Among approximately 230,000 clones, approximately 90% were seen once, and the ten largest hold more than 3.5%. The sequence came from a woman aged 25 to 45 who had recovered from COVID-19. The chain recombines TRBV9 with TRBJ2-4; 7 bases fit TRBD2. The sample consisted of PBMCs or T cells enriched from blood (not recorded which). CDR3 coding DNA: TGTGCCAGCAGCGAAGGGACTATCTTAGCCAAAAACATTCAGTACTTC. This sequence encodes CASSEGTILAKNIQYF.